The 32 T cell receptor beta chains reported below all come from one sample, sequenced in a study of control samples from healthy donors and cancer patients. This table comes from immunoSEQ multiplex PCR, and its TCRdb copy is limited to in-frame clones, with some not included. The table shows 120,000 or so clones, with over 75% occurring only once. Sequencing was done on a sample of blood. The source is a man between 18 and 29 years old in good health.

The chain has TRBV6-6 and TRBJ1-5; D perhaps matches TRBD1 (6 bases). CDR3 length equals 15 residues. In germline, CDR1 is MNHNY, CDR2 SVGAGI (reference sequence). V lost 6 bases, J lost 0 bases, and 12 bases lay in between. The CDR3, as DNA: TGTGCCAGCAGCTCCGGGACACCTAGCAATCAGCCCCAGCATTTT. Translated: CASSSGTPSNQPQHF.

This chain connects TRBV6-1 to TRBJ1-2; TRBD1 agrees at 7 bases. The trim removed 0 bases at V and 5 bases at J, leaving 6 bases unmatched. The CDR3 runs to 15 residues. Germline loops: CDR1 MNHNS, CDR2 SASEGT. CDR3 nucleotides: TGTGCCAGCAGTGAAGCGCCGACAGGGAGTTATGGCTACACCTTC. Protein product: CASSEAPTGSYGYTF.

This chain links TRBV7-2 with TRBJ2-3; TRBD2 agrees at 10 bases. Trimming at V came to 3 bases and at J to 4 bases, leaving 4 bases not matched to a gene. Germline loops: CDR1 SGHTA, CDR2 FQGNSA. This CDR3 has 15 amino acids. The CDR3 spells CASSFSGRSSDTQYF. The CDR3 DNA is TGTGCCAGCAGCTTTAGCGGGAGGAGCTCAGATACGCAGTATTTT.

This clone has only a few counts. The J gene is TRBJ2-2, the V gene TRBV12-5; no reliable D call. V dropped 1 base and J dropped 9 bases, with 3 bases sitting between them. Germline V gene data show CDR1 as LGHNT and CDR2 as FRNRAP. This CDR3 spans 11 amino acids. The CDR3 DNA follows: TGTGCTAGTGGTTTGGACAGGGAGCTGTTTTTT. Translation gives CASGLDRELFF. Full variable domain (missing parts from reference TRBV12-5 and TRBJ2-2): DARVTQTPRHKVTEMGQEVTMRCQPILGHNTVFWYRQTMMQGLELLAYFRNRAPLDDSGMPKDRFSAEMPDATLATLKIQPSEPRDSAVYFCASGLDRELFFGEGSRLTVL.

The gene calls are TRBV29-1 and TRBJ1-2, with D perhaps TRBD1 (5 bases). V was shortened by 1 base and J by 7 bases, with 22 bases between the two germline ends. The CDR3 consists of 16 residues. The germline CDR1 and CDR2 sequences are SQVTM and ANQGSEA. CDR3 bases: TGCAGCGTTGAAGCGATCTCGGGGGGAGATAAGGGTGGCTACACCTTC. It translates to CSVEAISGGDKGGYTF.

The V and J genes are TRBV19 and TRBJ2-7; D unresolved. V shed 4 bases and J shed 3 bases, with 19 bases lying between them. The CDR3 sequence is 16 residues long. Germline assignment: CDR1 LNHDA and CDR2 SQIVND (reference sequence). The chain's CDR3 is CASSTTHVSSLYEQYF. The CDR3, as DNA: TGTGCCAGTAGTACCACCCACGTATCTTCGCTCTACGAGCAGTACTTC.

This rearrangement joins TRBV7-9 to TRBJ1-1; no clear D. This CDR3 has 12 residues. Germline V CDR1 and CDR2: SEHNR, FQNEAQ (reference sequence). Trimming removed 4 bases from V and 7 bases from J, with 10 bases in between. CDR3 bases: TGTGCCAGCAGCTCCCACTTAGGTGAAGCTTTCTTT. This codes for CASSSHLGEAFF. The entire variable domain, with the rest obtained from reference TRBV7-9 and TRBJ1-1, is as follows: DTGVSQNPRHKITKRGQNVTFRCDPISEHNRLYWYRQTLGQGPEFLTYFQNEAQLEKSRLLSDRFSAERPKGSFSTLEIQRTEQGDSAMYLCASSSHLGEAFFGQGTRLTVV.

The V gene is TRBV5-1, the J gene TRBJ1-3; TRBD1 matches 8 bases. Germline lookup yields CDR1 SGHRS and CDR2 YFSETQ. The V segment lost 4 bases and the J segment 2 bases; nucleotides outside the gene matches: 2. The CDR3 extends over 14 amino acids. As DNA, the CDR3 is TGCGCCAGCAGCCCGGACAGGGCTGGAAACACCATATATTTT. Translation gives CASSPDRAGNTIYF.

The chain couples TRBV24-1 to TRBJ2-6, with D perhaps TRBD1 or TRBD2 (5 bases each). The CDR3 extends over 19 amino acids. Germline V gives CDR1 KGHDR, CDR2 SFDVKD. Between the trimmed V and J ends, which lost 5 bases and 1 base, there was a span of 20 bases. The CDR3 loop is CATSGGIRETGSGANVLTF. CDR3 in DNA: TGTGCCACCAGTGGGGGGATCAGGGAGACGGGATCTGGGGCCAACGTCCTGACTTTC.

The V gene is TRBV5-1, the J gene TRBJ1-6; tentative D call: TRBD1 (5 bases). Germline loops: CDR1 SGHRS, CDR2 YFSETQ. The V end lost 0 bases, the J end lost 10 bases, and 14 bases lay between the germline ends. CDR3 length equals 15 residues. The CDR3, as DNA: TGCGCCAGCAGCTTGGAAGGCCAGGGTGTATCACCCCTCCACTTT. It codes for CASSLEGQGVSPLHF.

V and J are TRBV27 and TRBJ1-6; no firm D call. This CDR3 has 14 amino acids. Germline V lookup: CDR1 MNHEY, CDR2 SMNVEV (reference sequence). V lost 7 bases and J 4 bases, leaving 11 bases between the germline ends. CDR3 DNA: TGTGCCAGCACCGATCGTCCGTATAATTCACCCCTCCACTTT. Translating gives CASTDRPYNSPLHF.

The rearrangement uses TRBV13 and TRBJ2-7; possible D gene TRBD1, 5 bases. The V and J ends lost 6 bases and 0 bases respectively, with 6 bases between them. This CDR3 is built from 12 residues. CDR1 and CDR2 (germline): PRHDT, FYEKMQ (reference sequence). The CDR3 DNA follows: TGTGCCAGCAGAGGGGTCTCCTACGAGCAGTACTTC. Translation: CASRGVSYEQYF. Using reference TRBV13 and TRBJ2-7 for the parts outside the CDR3, the full variable domain is AAGVIQSPRHLIKEKRETATLKCYPIPRHDTVYWYQQGPGQDPQFLISFYEKMQSDKGSIPDRFSAQQFSDYHSELNMSSLELGDSALYFCASRGVSYEQYFGPGTRLTVT.

The rearrangement uses TRBV6-5 and TRBJ2-1; tentative D call: TRBD1 (5 bases). CDR1 is MNHEY and CDR2 is SVGAGI in the germline V gene. Between the trimmed V and J ends, which lost 2 bases and 8 bases, there was a span of 13 bases. This CDR3 has 14 amino acids. CDR3 protein: CASSYRGPRDEQFF. DNA of the CDR3: TGTGCCAGCAGTTACAGGGGCCCCAGGGATGAGCAGTTCTTC.

The V gene is TRBV24-1, the J gene TRBJ1-4; TRBD1 matches 8 bases. This CDR3 has 17 amino acids. V gave up 2 bases and J gave up 2 bases; unmatched junction bases: 6. The germline gives CDR1 KGHDR, CDR2 SFDVKD. CDR3 nucleotide sequence: TGTGCCACCAGTGATTACAGGGGGGAGGTGACTAATGAAAAACTGTTTTTT. Translating it yields CATSDYRGEVTNEKLFF.

This chain links TRBV7-8 with TRBJ2-1; D not certain. V was shortened by 3 bases and J by 3 bases, with 12 bases between the two germline ends. In germline, CDR1 is SGHVS, CDR2 FQNEAQ. This CDR3 has 15 amino acids. The CDR3 loop reads CASSLMATDYNEQFF. The DNA of the CDR3 is TGTGCCAGCAGCTTGATGGCGACCGACTACAATGAGCAGTTCTTC.

This chain joins TRBV29-1 and TRBJ2-7; D may be TRBD1 or TRBD2 (5 bases each). V was pared by 4 bases and J by 7 bases, with 17 bases between. Germline V gene lookup returns CDR1 SQVTM and CDR2 ANQGSEA. The CDR3 length is 13 residues. DNA of the CDR3: TGCAGCGTTGCCAGGGAGCCTCCGGGAGAGCAGTACTTC. This gives the protein CSVAREPPGEQYF.

Only a few counts were recorded for this clone. This chain joins TRBV10-3 and TRBJ1-2; 8 nucleotides align to TRBD1. Germline V gene lookup returns CDR1 ENHRY and CDR2 SYGVKD. V lost 10 bases, J lost 5 bases, and 9 bases stayed unmatched. The CDR3 covers 13 residues. The CDR3 coding sequence is TGTGCCAGTGGCAGGGGGCAGGGGTATGGCTACACCTTC. It translates to CASGRGQGYGYTF.

J is TRBJ1-1 and V is TRBV4-1, with D possibly being TRBD1 (5 bases). The germline CDR1 and CDR2 sequences are MGHRA and YSYEKL. Between the trimmed V and J ends, which lost 6 bases and 3 bases, there was a span of 11 bases. The CDR3 spans 13 residues. The CDR3 nucleotides read TGCGCCAGCAGGGGGGGTACGGACACTGAAGCTTTCTTT. This translates into CASRGGTDTEAFF.

The J gene is TRBJ2-5, the V gene TRBV7-9; perhaps D is TRBD1 or TRBD2 (5 bases each). Germline V gives CDR1 SEHNR, CDR2 FQNEAQ (reference sequence). V was shortened by 0 bases and J by 5 bases, with 25 bases between the two germline ends. The CDR3 sequence is 19 residues long. The CDR3 nucleotides read TGTGCCAGCAGCTTAGCTCGAGCGCGAGCAGGGACCTGGGGGGAGACCCAGTACTTC. Its protein is CASSLARARAGTWGETQYF.

This chain's CDR3 is CASSGQLSNQPQHF. The CDR3 DNA is TGTGCCAGCAGTGGCCAGCTTAGCAATCAGCCCCAGCATTTT. The V gene is TRBV7-9, the J gene TRBJ1-5; D ambiguous. In germline, CDR1 is SEHNR, CDR2 FQNEAQ (reference sequence). V was clipped by 6 bases and J by 0 bases, with 9 bases between them. CDR3 length: 14 amino acids.

CDR3 DNA sequence: TGTGCCAGCAGTCGGGACCTAGCAAGCTCCTATAATTCACCCCTCCACTTT. It encodes CASSRDLASSYNSPLHF. The genes are TRBV6-2 or TRBV6-3 and TRBJ1-6, with D possibly matching TRBD1 (5 bases). Germline lookup yields CDR1 MNHEY and CDR2 SVGEGT. This CDR3 is 17 amino acids long. V lost 5 bases and J 0 bases, leaving 14 bases between the germline ends.

The chain employs TRBV9 and TRBJ2-7, with 11 bases matching TRBD2. The germline V gene encodes CDR1 SGDLS and CDR2 YYNGEE. The J segment lost 7 bases and the V segment lost 4 bases, leaving 19 bases of the junction unmatched. The CDR3 runs to 18 residues. The CDR3 sequence is CASSPQVAGGPSVREQYF. The CDR3 region has the DNA TGTGCCAGCAGCCCCCAAGTAGCGGGAGGGCCCTCAGTGAGGGAGCAGTACTTC.

The chain is built from TRBV6-1 and TRBJ2-7; D is uncertain. CDR1 is MNHNS, CDR2 SASEGT, per germline. CDR3 length: 17 amino acids. V was trimmed by 4 bases and J by 3 bases, leaving 22 bases between them. The CDR3 region has the DNA TGTGCCAGCAGTGTCCCCCAATCGTCGTCGGCCGACTACGAGCAGTACTTC. This sequence encodes CASSVPQSSSADYEQYF.

The V call is TRBV5-5, the J call TRBJ2-7; 7 positions agree with TRBD1. This CDR3 is 14 amino acids long. In germline, CDR1 is SGHKS, CDR2 YYEKEE (reference sequence). Trimming cost V 4 bases and J 2 bases; bases outside gene matches: 6. DNA of the CDR3: TGTGCCAGCAGCCTCTCCGGGACAGCCTACGAGCAGTACTTC. Amino acid sequence: CASSLSGTAYEQYF.

The chain employs TRBV24-1 and TRBJ1-5; D gene uncertain. CDR3 size: 14 residues. Trimming removed 6 bases from V and 0 bases from J, with 8 bases in between. From germline, CDR1 is KGHDR and CDR2 SFDVKD. The CDR3 spells CATSQANSNQPQHF. Here the CDR3 DNA reads TGTGCCACCAGTCAAGCGAATAGCAATCAGCCCCAGCATTTT.

This clone was seen a few times. This rearrangement joins TRBV30 to TRBJ2-1; 10 nucleotides align to TRBD2. CDR3 size: 16 residues. From germline, CDR1 is GTSNPN and CDR2 SVGIG (reference sequence). V trimming: 0 bases; J trimming: 4 bases; junction bases outside the gene matches: 6. This CDR3 is CAWSVRLAGEYNEQFF. The CDR3 DNA reads as TGTGCCTGGAGTGTTCGGCTAGCGGGAGAGTACAATGAGCAGTTCTTC.

The chain recombines TRBV3-1 (or the pseudogene TRBV3-2) with TRBJ1-3, with D maybe TRBD1 (5 bases). V lost 8 bases to trimming and J lost 8 bases, with 16 bases between them. The CDR3 is made up of 13 amino acids. Germline V gives CDR1 LGHDT, CDR2 YNNKEL (reference sequence). CDR3 sequence reads: CASGGGAGDTIYF. CDR3 nucleotides: TGTGCCAGCGGGGGTGGGGCCGGCGACACCATATATTTT.

V is TRBV28 and J is TRBJ2-7, with D perhaps TRBD1 or TRBD2 (5 bases each). V shed 5 bases and J shed 4 bases, with 27 bases lying between them. The CDR3 runs 18 residues. Germline CDR1 is MDHEN and CDR2 is SYDVKM. As DNA, the CDR3 is TGTGCCAGCAGTCTATCGACCCCCGGGACGTCTCTCTCTTACGAGCAGTACTTC. Protein sequence: CASSLSTPGTSLSYEQYF.

This chain uses TRBV21-1 with TRBJ1-6; the table calls TRBD1, which could not be checked here. TRBV21-1 is labeled a pseudogene. This CDR3 comprises 16 residues. In nucleotides, the CDR3 is TGTGCCAGCAGCAACCCGACAGGTCCTTATAATTCACCCCTCCACTTT. This sequence encodes CASSNPTGPYNSPLHF.

This clone was seen only a few times. The rearrangement uses TRBV27 and TRBJ2-5, with 11 bases aligning to TRBD2. The CDR3 has 17 amino acids. Trimming cost V 4 bases and J 2 bases; bases outside gene matches: 9. Germline lookup yields CDR1 MNHEY and CDR2 SMNVEV (reference sequence). DNA for the CDR3: TGTGCCAGCAGTTACCGGCTAGCGGGGGGACCTCAAGAGACCCAGTACTTC. Amino acid sequence: CASSYRLAGGPQETQYF.

The V call is TRBV6-2 or TRBV6-3, the J call TRBJ2-1, with D possibly matching TRBD2 (5 bases). Germline values: CDR1 MNHEY, CDR2 SVGEGT. This CDR3 has 16 residues. Trimming cost V 6 bases and J 2 bases, with 17 bases left between them. The CDR3 sequence is CASSQEPGFTYNEQFF. CDR3 nucleotide sequence: TGTGCCAGCAGCCAAGAACCGGGATTCACCTACAATGAGCAGTTCTTC.

The gene calls are TRBV2 and TRBJ2-1; 10 bases match TRBD2. Germline V gene lookup returns CDR1 SNHLY and CDR2 FYNNEI. This CDR3 has 16 amino acids. The V and J ends lost 0 bases and 5 bases, in that order; junction bases with no gene match: 4. CDR3 sequence reads: CASSEARTSGHNEQFF. CDR3 DNA sequence: TGTGCCAGCAGTGAAGCCCGGACTAGCGGACACAATGAGCAGTTCTTC.